This is a list of T cell receptor beta chains from one sample in a study of CD8+ T cells in alopecia areata. Here immunoSEQ multiplex PCR was the method, and the copy in TCRdb shows in-frame clones only, minus some. The sample records about 260,000 clones, about 60% being singletons. The source was CD4+ T cells sorted from blood, collected around week 53, from a patient treated with tofacitinib. All receptors come from a human donor with alopecia areata. CDR3s include the opening cysteine and the closing phenylalanine or tryptophan. A D gene is named only where the DNA matches it firmly. For some rows the clone size is stated as once, few or many, or as a class when expanded; others skip it.

TGCAGCGTTGAGAAGCAGTGGAAGCAGTTCTTC,CSVEKQWKQFF,.,TRBJ2-1,few,TRBV29-1
TGTGCCAGCAGTTTATACAGGGGACCCTACGAGCAGTACTTC,CASSLYRGPYEQYF,TRBD1,TRBJ2-7,.,TRBV6-1
TGTGCCAGCAGTTTCCGCCGGACTAGCGAGCAGTTCTTC,CASSFRRTSEQFF,TRBD2,TRBJ2-1,.,TRBV27
TGTGCCAGCAGTTACGCCGGGACGGAAGCTTTCTTT,CASSYAGTEAFF,.,TRBJ1-1,.,TRBV6-5
TGCGCCAGCAGCCAATTCGGCACCGGCACAGATACGCAGTATTTT,CASSQFGTGTDTQYF,.,TRBJ2-3,.,TRBV4-1
TGTGCCAGCAGCTACAGACAGGGATATGGCTACACCTTC,CASSYRQGYGYTF,TRBD1,TRBJ1-2,.,TRBV7-9
TGTGCCAGCAGTTCCAACAGGGGTAATCAGCCCCAGCATTTT,CASSSNRGNQPQHF,TRBD1,TRBJ1-5,.,TRBV27
TGTGCCAGCAGCGCTACTGACAGGGGGCTCTACGAGCAGTACTTC,CASSATDRGLYEQYF,TRBD1,TRBJ2-7,once,TRBV7-6
TGCGCCAGCAGCTTAGAGGGCTCACCCCCCCACTTT,CASSLEGSPPHF,.,TRBJ1-6,.,TRBV5-1
TGTGCCAGCAGACTTAAGACTCGAACCGGGGAGCTGTTTTTT,CASRLKTRTGELFF,.,TRBJ2-2,.,TRBV6-5
TGTGCCTGGAGTGTATGGGGGGGCGCGGACACTGAAGCTTTCTTT,CAWSVWGGADTEAFF,.,TRBJ1-1,few,TRBV30
TGTGCCAGCAGTTACCGGGACAAAAATCAGCCCCAGCATTTT,CASSYRDKNQPQHF,.,TRBJ1-5,.,TRBV27
TGCAGCGTTGAAGGGGACAGGGCTGGAAACACCATATATTTT,CSVEGDRAGNTIYF,TRBD1,TRBJ1-3,.,TRBV29-1
TGCAGTGCAGCGTGGGATACGCAGTATTTT,CSAAWDTQYF,.,TRBJ2-3,.,TRBV20-1
TGTGCCAGCAGTAGCGACAGGGTCCCTCCCTACGAGCAGTACTTC,CASSSDRVPPYEQYF,TRBD1,TRBJ2-7,few,TRBV25-1
TGTGCCAGCAGCTTGACGGAAGAGACCCAGTACTTC,CASSLTEETQYF,.,TRBJ2-5,few,TRBV7-2
TGTGCCAGCAGCCCCCCAAAGGGCGAGCAGTACTTC,CASSPPKGEQYF,.,TRBJ2-7,.,TRBV7-2
TGTGCCAGCAGCTTAGGCGGAACCTATGGCTACACCTTC,CASSLGGTYGYTF,.,TRBJ1-2,.,TRBV7-2
TGCGCCAGCAGCCCGGGACGGATTATGAACACTGAAGCTTTCTTT,CASSPGRIMNTEAFF,.,TRBJ1-1,.,TRBV4-1
TGCGCCAGCAACCGGGGGGGCCCAGATACGCAGTATTTT,CASNRGGPDTQYF,TRBD2,TRBJ2-3,.,TRBV5-1
TGTGCCAGCAGCAAGACACAGGGGGCGGGCGAGCAGTACTTC,CASSKTQGAGEQYF,TRBD1,TRBJ2-7,.,TRBV11-2